This entry features one T cell receptor (beta chain) sequence. These data belong to a study of PD-L1 blockade in urothelial cancer. Here immunoSEQ multiplex PCR was the method, and the copy in TCRdb shows in-frame clones only, minus some. The data show more than 30,000 clones, more than 75% seen once. Germline V lookup: CDR1 LNHDA, CDR2 SQIVND (reference sequence). Trimming cost V 8 bases and J 4 bases; bases outside gene matches: 8. This CDR3 is built from 15 residues. The source is a man aged 45-60 years with urothelial cancer. The V and J genes are TRBV19 and TRBJ2-6; 7 bases agree with TRBD1. The sample was PBMCs, taken around atezolizumab (anti-PD-L1) treatment. CDR3 in DNA: TGTGCCAGTTATCAACAGGGGTCCGGGGCCAACGTCCTGACTTTC. Translated, it gives CASYQQGSGANVLTF. Full variable domain (outside the CDR3, taken from reference TRBV19 and TRBJ2-6): DGGITQSPKYLFRKEGQNVTLSCEQNLNHDAMYWYRQDPGQGLRLIYYSQIVNDFQKGDIAEGYSVSREKKESFPLTVTSAQKNPTAFYLCASYQQGSGANVLTFGAGSRLTVL.